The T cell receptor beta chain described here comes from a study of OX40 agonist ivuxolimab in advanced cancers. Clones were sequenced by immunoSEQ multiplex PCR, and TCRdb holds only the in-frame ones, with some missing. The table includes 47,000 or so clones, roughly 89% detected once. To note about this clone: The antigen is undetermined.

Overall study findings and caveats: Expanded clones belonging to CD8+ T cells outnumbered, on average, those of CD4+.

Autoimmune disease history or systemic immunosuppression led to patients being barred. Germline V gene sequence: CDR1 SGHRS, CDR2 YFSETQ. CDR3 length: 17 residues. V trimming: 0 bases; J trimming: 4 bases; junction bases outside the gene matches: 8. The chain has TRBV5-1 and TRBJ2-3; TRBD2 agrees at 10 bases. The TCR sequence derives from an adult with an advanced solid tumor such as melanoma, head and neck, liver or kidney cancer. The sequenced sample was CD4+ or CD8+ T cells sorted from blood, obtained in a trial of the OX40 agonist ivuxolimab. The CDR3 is CASSLDGLAGAADTQYF. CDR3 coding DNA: TGCGCCAGCAGCTTGGATGGCCTAGCGGGGGCTGCAGATACGCAGTATTTT.